One sample yielded the 8 T cell receptor beta chains listed below, sequenced in a study of blood T cell repertoires in COVID-19. TCRdb keeps only in-frame clones here, not all; method: immunoSEQ multiplex PCR. The table records around 300,000 clones, approximately 90% of them present only once. Sequenced sample: PBMCs or T cells enriched from blood (not recorded which). The receptors derive from a woman in her fifties or sixties who had recovered from COVID-19.

This clone was seen only once. The chain joins TRBV5-4 to TRBJ2-7; 7 bases agree with TRBD1. Trimming cost V 4 bases and J 2 bases; bases outside gene matches: 9. CDR1 SGHNT and CDR2 YYREEE come from the germline V gene (reference sequence). The CDR3 sequence is 15 residues long. The CDR3 reads CASSPRTGSTYEQYF. DNA for the CDR3: TGTGCCAGCAGCCCGAGGACAGGATCTACCTACGAGCAGTACTTC. Drawing the rest from reference TRBV5-4 and TRBJ2-7, the complete variable domain is ETGVTQSPTHLIKTRGQQVTLRCSSQSGHNTVSWYQQALGQGPQFIFQYYREEENGRGNFPPRFSGLQFPNYSSELNVNALELDDSALYLCASSPRTGSTYEQYFGPGTRLTVT.

This chain connects TRBV19 to TRBJ1-5, with 7 bases fitting TRBD1. J was trimmed by 7 bases and V by 4 bases; bases with no gene match: 10. This CDR3 region has 15 residues. Germline CDR1 is LNHDA and CDR2 is SQIVND (reference sequence). CDR3 sequence reads: CASSNLAGGGQPQHF. The CDR3 nucleotides read TGTGCCAGTAGTAATTTAGCAGGGGGAGGCCAGCCCCAGCATTTT.

The chain couples TRBV19 to TRBJ1-6; TRBD1 agrees at 7 bases. The germline V gene encodes CDR1 LNHDA and CDR2 SQIVND (reference sequence). This CDR3 is built from 15 residues. V was clipped by 4 bases and J by 8 bases; unmatched bases: 8. The CDR3 DNA is TGTGCCAGTAGTACCTCGACAGGGCACGATTCACCCCTCCACTTT. Protein: CASSTSTGHDSPLHF.

The V gene is TRBV3-1 (or the pseudogene TRBV3-2), the J gene TRBJ2-6; TRBD1 agrees at 7 bases. Unmatched junction bases numbered 8, after V lost 3 bases and J lost 0 bases. Germline CDR1 LGHDT, CDR2 YNNKEL (reference sequence). The CDR3 runs to 18 residues. CDR3 sequence: CASSHPLTGHSGANVLTF. CDR3 coding DNA: TGTGCCAGCAGCCACCCCCTGACAGGGCACTCTGGGGCCAACGTCCTGACTTTC.

In its sample, this clone was seen a few times. The V and J genes are TRBV27 and TRBJ1-2; no reliable D call. Germline lookup yields CDR1 MNHEY and CDR2 SMNVEV (reference sequence). Between the trimmed V and J ends, which lost 6 bases and 8 bases, there was a span of 16 bases. CDR3 length: 13 residues. The CDR3 reads CASSRGGVGGYTF. Written as DNA, the CDR3 is TGTGCCAGCAGCCGCGGCGGGGTGGGAGGCTACACCTTC.

V and J are TRBV7-9 and TRBJ1-1, with no clear D. Between the trimmed V and J ends, which lost 0 bases and 5 bases, there was a span of 13 bases. Per the germline V gene, CDR1 is SEHNR and CDR2 is FQNEAQ (reference sequence). The CDR3 length is 15 residues. CDR3 in amino acids: CASSLAQEVLTEAFF. The CDR3 DNA is TGTGCCAGCAGCTTAGCACAAGAGGTCCTTACTGAAGCTTTCTTT.

The chain employs TRBV7-9 and TRBJ2-1; a possible D gene is TRBD2 (5 bases). Deletions cut 0 bases from V and 7 bases from J, with 22 bases between. Germline V CDR1 and CDR2: SEHNR, FQNEAQ (reference sequence). The CDR3 runs to 18 residues. The CDR3 DNA reads as TGTGCCAGCAGCTTAGCAGCCTGGGAAGTAGCGAGGATTAATGAGCAGTTCTTC. It translates to CASSLAAWEVARINEQFF.

V is TRBV6-5 and J is TRBJ1-2; D not resolved. Looked up from germline, CDR1 is MNHEY and CDR2 is SVGAGI. The length of the CDR3 is 12 residues. The V end was cut by 6 bases, the J end by 4 bases, with 9 bases between. In DNA, the CDR3 is TGTGCCAGCAGGGACTCGGGCTATGGCTACACCTTC. This encodes CASRDSGYGYTF.